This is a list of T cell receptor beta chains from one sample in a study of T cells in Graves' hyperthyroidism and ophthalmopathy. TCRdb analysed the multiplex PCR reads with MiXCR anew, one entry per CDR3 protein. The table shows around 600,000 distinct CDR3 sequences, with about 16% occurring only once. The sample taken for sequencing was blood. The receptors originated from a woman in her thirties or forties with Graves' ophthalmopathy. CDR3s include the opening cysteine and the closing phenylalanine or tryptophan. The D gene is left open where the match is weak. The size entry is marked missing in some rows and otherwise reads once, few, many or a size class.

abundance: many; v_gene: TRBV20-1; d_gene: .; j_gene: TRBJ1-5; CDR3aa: CSATRGGSNQPQHF; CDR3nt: TGCAGTGCTACGAGGGGCGGGAGCAATCAGCCCCAGCATTTT
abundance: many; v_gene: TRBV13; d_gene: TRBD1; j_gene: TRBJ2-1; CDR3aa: CASSPGTGYYEQFF; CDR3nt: TGTGCCAGCAGCCCCGGGACAGGATATTATGAGCAGTTCTTC
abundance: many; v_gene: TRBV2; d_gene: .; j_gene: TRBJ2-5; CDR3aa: CASSRDHKETQYF; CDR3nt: TGTGCCAGCAGTCGGGACCACAAAGAGACCCAGTACTTC
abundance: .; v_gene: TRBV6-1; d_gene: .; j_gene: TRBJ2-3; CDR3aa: CASREAGAPSTDTQYF; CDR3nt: TGTGCCAGCAGGGAGGCGGGGGCCCCATCCACAGATACGCAGTATTTT
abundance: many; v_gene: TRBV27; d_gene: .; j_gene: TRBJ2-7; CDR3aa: CASSFGAGEQYF; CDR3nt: TGTGCCAGCAGTTTTGGTGCGGGGGAGCAGTACTTC
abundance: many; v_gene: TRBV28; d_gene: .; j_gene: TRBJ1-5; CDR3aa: CASSLSDRSNQPQHF; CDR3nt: TGTGCCAGCAGTTTATCCGACAGGTCAAATCAGCCCCAGCATTTT
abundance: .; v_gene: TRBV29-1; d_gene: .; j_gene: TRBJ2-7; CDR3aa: CSVVPAGLRYEQYF; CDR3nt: TGCAGCGTTGTCCCCGCGGGGCTTCGTTACGAGCAGTACTTC
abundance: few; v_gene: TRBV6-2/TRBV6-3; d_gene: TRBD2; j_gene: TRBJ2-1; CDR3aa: CASSYGTSGRAKSNEQFF; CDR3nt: TGTGCCAGCAGTTACGGGACTAGCGGGAGGGCTAAATCCAATGAGCAGTTCTTC
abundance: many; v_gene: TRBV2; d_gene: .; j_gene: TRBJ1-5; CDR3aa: CASATGGNVPQHF; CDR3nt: TGTGCCAGCGCTACAGGTGGCAATGTGCCCCAGCATTTT
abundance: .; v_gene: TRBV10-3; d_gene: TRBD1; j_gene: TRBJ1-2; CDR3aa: CAISERLGQQDYGYTF; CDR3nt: TGTGCCATCAGTGAGAGGCTGGGACAGCAAGACTATGGCTACACCTTC
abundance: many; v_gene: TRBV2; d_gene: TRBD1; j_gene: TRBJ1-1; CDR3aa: CARRSQGAGTEAFF; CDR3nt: TGTGCCAGGAGGAGTCAGGGGGCGGGCACTGAAGCTTTCTTT
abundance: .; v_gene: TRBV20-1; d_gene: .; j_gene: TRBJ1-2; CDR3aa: CSARPPGQVALGYTF; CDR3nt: TGCAGTGCTAGACCCCCTGGCCAGGTCGCCCTTGGCTACACCTTC
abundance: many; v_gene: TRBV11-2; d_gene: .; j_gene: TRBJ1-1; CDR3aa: CASSFDKIEAFF; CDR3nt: TGTGCCAGCAGCTTTGACAAGATTGAAGCTTTCTTT
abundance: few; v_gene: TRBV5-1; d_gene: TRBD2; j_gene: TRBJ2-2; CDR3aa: CASSLGLALGELFF; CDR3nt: TGCGCCAGCAGCTTGGGACTAGCGCTCGGGGAGCTGTTTTTT
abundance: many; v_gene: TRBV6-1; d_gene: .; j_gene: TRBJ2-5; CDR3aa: CASSATMGETQYF; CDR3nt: TGTGCCAGCAGTGCGACAATGGGGGAGACCCAGTACTTC
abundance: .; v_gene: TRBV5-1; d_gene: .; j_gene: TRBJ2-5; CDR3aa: CASSSTGIQETQYF; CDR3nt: TGCGCCAGCAGCTCGACGGGAATTCAAGAGACCCAGTACTTC
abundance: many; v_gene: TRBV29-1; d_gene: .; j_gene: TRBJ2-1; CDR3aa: CSVPTEPSYNEQFF; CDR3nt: TGCAGCGTTCCGACAGAACCCTCCTACAATGAGCAGTTCTTC
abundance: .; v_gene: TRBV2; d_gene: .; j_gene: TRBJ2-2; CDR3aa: CASGGLSAGELFF; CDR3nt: TGTGCCAGCGGGGGACTCTCCGCCGGGGAGCTGTTTTTT
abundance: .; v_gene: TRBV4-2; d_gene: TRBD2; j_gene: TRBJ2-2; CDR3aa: CASRFSSGTTGELFF; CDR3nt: TGTGCCAGCAGGTTTAGTAGCGGGACAACCGGGGAGCTGTTTTTT
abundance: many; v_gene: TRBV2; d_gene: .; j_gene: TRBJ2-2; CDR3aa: CASSATGSGELFF; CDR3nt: TGTGCCAGCAGTGCGACAGGTTCCGGGGAGCTGTTTTTT
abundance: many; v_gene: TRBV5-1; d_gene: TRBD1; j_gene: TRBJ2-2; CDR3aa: CASSAGGLQEGGELFF; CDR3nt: TGCGCCAGCAGCGCAGGGGGCCTACAAGAAGGCGGGGAGCTGTTTTTT
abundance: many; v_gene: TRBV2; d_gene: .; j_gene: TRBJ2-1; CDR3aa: CASSVDYSRDEQFF; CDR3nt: TGTGCCAGCAGTGTTGACTACTCGCGGGATGAGCAGTTCTTC
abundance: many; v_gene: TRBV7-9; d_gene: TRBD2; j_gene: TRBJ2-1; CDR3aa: CASRPGGAGSHNEQFF; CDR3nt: TGTGCCAGCAGACCCGGCGGAGCGGGATCACACAATGAGCAGTTCTTC
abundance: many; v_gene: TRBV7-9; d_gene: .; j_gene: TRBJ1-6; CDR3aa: CASSFGTDRNSPLHF; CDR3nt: TGTGCCAGCAGCTTCGGGACCGATAGAAATTCACCCCTCCACTTT
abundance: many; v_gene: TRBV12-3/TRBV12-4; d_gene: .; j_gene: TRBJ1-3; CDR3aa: CASSLRIPPIYF; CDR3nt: TGTGCCAGCAGTTTACGGATCCCGCCCATATATTTT
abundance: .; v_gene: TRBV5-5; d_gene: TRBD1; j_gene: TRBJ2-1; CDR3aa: CASSSRDRGHYEQFF; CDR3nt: TGTGCCAGCAGCTCGCGGGACAGGGGGCATTATGAGCAGTTCTTC
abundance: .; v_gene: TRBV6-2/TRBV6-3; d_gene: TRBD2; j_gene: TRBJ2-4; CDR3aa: CASSGGGTAKNIQYF; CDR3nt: TGTGCCAGCAGTGGGGGAGGGACAGCCAAAAACATTCAGTACTTC
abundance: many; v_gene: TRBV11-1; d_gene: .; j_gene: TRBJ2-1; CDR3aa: CASSPGLWGNEQFF; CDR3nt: TGTGCCAGCAGCCCAGGGCTATGGGGTAATGAGCAGTTCTTC
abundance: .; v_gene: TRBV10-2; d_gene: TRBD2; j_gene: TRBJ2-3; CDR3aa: CASSVAGGIPGGTDTQYF; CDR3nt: TGCGCCAGCAGCGTAGCGGGAGGGATCCCGGGGGGCACAGATACGCAGTATTTT
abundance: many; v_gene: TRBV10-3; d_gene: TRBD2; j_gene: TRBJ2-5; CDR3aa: CAAAAGSLETQYF; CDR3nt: TGTGCCGCCGCAGCGGGGTCCCTTGAGACCCAGTACTTC
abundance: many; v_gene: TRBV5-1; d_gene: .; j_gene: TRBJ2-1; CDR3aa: CASSITNTEYNEQFF; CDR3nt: TGCGCCAGCAGCATAACGAACACAGAGTACAATGAGCAGTTCTTC
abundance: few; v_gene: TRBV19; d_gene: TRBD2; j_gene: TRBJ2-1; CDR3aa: CASSQRGGGQYNEQFF; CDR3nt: TGTGCCAGTAGTCAGCGCGGGGGGGGGCAGTACAATGAGCAGTTCTTC
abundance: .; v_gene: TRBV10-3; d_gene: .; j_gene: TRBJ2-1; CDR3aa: CAIRSPRVNEQFF; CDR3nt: TGTGCCATCAGGAGCCCCAGGGTAAATGAGCAGTTCTTC
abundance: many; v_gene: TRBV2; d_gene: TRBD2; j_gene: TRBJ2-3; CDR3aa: CASKRGGTDTQYF; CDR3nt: TGTGCCAGCAAGCGGGGGGGCACAGATACGCAGTATTTT
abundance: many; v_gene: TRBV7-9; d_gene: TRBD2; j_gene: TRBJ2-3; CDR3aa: CASSTYIGLATDTQYF; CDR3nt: TGTGCCAGCAGCACCTACATTGGACTAGCTACAGATACGCAGTATTTT
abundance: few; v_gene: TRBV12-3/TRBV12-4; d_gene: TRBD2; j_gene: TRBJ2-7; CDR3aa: CASSASGASYEQYF; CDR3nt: TGTGCCAGCAGTGCTAGCGGGGCTTCCTACGAGCAGTACTTC
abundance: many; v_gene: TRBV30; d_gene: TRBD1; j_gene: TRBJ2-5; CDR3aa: CAGRAGGGKTQYF; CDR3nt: TGTGCCGGGAGAGCAGGGGGCGGAAAGACCCAGTACTTC
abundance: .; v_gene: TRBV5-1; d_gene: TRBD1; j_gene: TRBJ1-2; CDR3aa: CASRPGTGDGYTF; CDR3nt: TGCGCCAGCAGACCCGGGACAGGGGATGGCTACACCTTC
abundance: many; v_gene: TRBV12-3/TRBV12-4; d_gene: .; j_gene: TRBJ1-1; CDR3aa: CASSLGLMNTEAFF; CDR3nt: TGTGCCAGCAGCTTAGGACTGATGAACACTGAAGCTTTCTTT
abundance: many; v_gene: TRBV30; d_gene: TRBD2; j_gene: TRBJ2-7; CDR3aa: CAWKAHGGGEQYF; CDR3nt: TGTGCCTGGAAGGCACACGGGGGGGGAGAGCAGTACTTC
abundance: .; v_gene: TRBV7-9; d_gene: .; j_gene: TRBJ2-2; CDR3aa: CASSLKVLGELFF; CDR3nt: TGTGCCAGCAGCTTAAAGGTCCTCGGGGAGCTGTTTTTT
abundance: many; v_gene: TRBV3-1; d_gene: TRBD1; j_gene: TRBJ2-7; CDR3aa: CASSYRGFSEQYF; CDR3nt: TGTGCCAGCAGCTACAGGGGGTTTTCCGAGCAGTACTTC
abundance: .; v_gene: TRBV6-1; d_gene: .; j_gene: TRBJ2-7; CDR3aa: CASRGGAGTYEQYF; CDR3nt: TGTGCCAGCAGAGGGGGGGCAGGGACGTACGAGCAGTACTTC
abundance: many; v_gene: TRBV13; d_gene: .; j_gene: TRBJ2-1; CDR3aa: CASTAGPYNEQFF; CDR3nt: TGTGCCAGCACGGCAGGACCCTACAATGAGCAGTTCTTC
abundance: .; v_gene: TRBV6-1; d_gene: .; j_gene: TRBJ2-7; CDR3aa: CASTHGSYEQYF; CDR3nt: TGTGCCAGCACCCACGGCTCCTACGAGCAGTACTTC
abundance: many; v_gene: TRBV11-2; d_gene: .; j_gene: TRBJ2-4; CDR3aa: CASSLVPQGGPGVQYF; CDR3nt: TGTGCCAGCAGCTTAGTTCCTCAGGGGGGCCCAGGAGTTCAGTACTTC
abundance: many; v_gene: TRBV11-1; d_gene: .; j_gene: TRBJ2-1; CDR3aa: CASSLHGKTTYNEQFF; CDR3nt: TGTGCCAGCAGCCTCCACGGGAAGACTACTTACAATGAGCAGTTCTTC
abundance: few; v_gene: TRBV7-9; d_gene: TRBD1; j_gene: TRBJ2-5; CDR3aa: CASSLGGTARETQYF; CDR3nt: TGTGCCAGCAGCTTAGGGGGGACAGCCCGAGAGACCCAGTACTTC
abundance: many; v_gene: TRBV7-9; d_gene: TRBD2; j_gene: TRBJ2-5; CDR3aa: CASSAAGLAGGQETQYF; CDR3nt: TGTGCCAGCAGCGCCGCGGGACTAGCGGGGGGCCAAGAGACCCAGTACTTC
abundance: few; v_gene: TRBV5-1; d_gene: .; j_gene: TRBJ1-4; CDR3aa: CASSSSAGQLDEKLFF; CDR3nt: TGCGCCAGCAGCTCCTCGGCTGGACAGCTCGATGAAAAACTGTTTTTT
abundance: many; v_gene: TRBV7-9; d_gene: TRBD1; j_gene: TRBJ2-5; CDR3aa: CASSRVRDRQQETQYF; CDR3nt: TGTGCCAGCAGCCGAGTCCGGGACAGACAACAAGAGACCCAGTACTTC
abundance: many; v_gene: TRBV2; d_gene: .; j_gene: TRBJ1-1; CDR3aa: CASRKDSPLNTEAFF; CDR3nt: TGTGCCAGCAGGAAAGACAGCCCCTTGAACACTGAAGCTTTCTTT
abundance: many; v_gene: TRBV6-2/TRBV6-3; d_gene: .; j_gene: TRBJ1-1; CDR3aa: CASSYSTRQAEAFF; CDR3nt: TGTGCCAGCAGTTACTCAACTAGACAGGCTGAAGCTTTCTTT
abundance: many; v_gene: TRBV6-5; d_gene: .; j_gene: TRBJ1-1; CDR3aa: CASSYSIGRNTEAFF; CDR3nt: TGTGCCAGCAGTTACTCGATCGGGAGGAACACTGAAGCTTTCTTT
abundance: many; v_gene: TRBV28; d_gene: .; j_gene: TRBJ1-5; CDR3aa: CASSSSLGPWVDQPQHF; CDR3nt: TGTGCCAGCAGTTCCTCACTGGGACCCTGGGTAGATCAGCCCCAGCATTTT
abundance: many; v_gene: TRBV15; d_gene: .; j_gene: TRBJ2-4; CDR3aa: CATSRDKPQGGLKNIQYF; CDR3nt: TGTGCCACCAGCAGAGATAAACCCCAGGGGGGTCTCAAAAACATTCAGTACTTC
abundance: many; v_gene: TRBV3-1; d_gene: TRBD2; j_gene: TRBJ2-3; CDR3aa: CASSQSVLAGISTDTQYF; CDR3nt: TGTGCCAGCAGCCAAAGCGTACTAGCGGGAATTAGCACAGATACGCAGTATTTT
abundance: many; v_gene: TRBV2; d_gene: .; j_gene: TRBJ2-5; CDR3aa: CASSGGLGNQETQYF; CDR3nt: TGTGCCAGCAGTGGTGGTTTAGGAAACCAAGAGACCCAGTACTTC
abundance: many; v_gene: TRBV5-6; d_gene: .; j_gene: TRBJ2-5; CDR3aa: CASSLGPEKHETQYF; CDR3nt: TGTGCCAGCAGCTTGGGGCCGGAGAAGCATGAGACCCAGTACTTC